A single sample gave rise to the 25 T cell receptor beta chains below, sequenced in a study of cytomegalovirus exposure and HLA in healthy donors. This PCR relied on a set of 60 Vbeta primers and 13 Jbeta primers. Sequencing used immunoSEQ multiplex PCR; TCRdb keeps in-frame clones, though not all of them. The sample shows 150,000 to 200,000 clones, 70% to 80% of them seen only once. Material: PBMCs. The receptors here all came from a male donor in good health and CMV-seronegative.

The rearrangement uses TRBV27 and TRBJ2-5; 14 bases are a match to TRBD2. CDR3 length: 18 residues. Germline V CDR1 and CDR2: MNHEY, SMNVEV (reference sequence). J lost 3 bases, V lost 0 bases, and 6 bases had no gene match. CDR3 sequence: CASSLSPPTSGGEETQYF. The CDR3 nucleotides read TGTGCCAGCAGTTTATCTCCCCCGACTAGCGGGGGGGAAGAGACCCAGTACTTC.

This CDR3 reads CASSVSSGPIYEQYF. The DNA of the CDR3 is TGTGCCAGCAGCGTTTCCTCTGGGCCTATTTACGAGCAGTACTTC. The chain recombines TRBV9 with TRBJ2-7; D unclear. V dropped 2 bases and J dropped 4 bases, with 16 bases sitting between them. The CDR3 is 15 residues long. CDR1 and CDR2 from the germline V gene are SGDLS and YYNGEE.

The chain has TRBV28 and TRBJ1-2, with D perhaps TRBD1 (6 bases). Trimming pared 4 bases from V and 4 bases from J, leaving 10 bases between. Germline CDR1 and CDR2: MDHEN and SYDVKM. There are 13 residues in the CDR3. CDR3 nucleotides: TGTGCCAGCAGTTCCCAGGGGTCCTATGGCTACACCTTC. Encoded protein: CASSSQGSYGYTF.

As DNA, the CDR3 is TGTGCCAGCAGTTTTCGGGGGTATATTCCAAATGAGCAGTTCTTC. This sequence encodes CASSFRGYIPNEQFF. The chain couples TRBV28 to TRBJ2-1; tentatively, D is TRBD2 (6 bases). The V gene lost 3 bases and the J gene lost 7 bases, with 16 bases spanning the gap. Germline CDR1 is MDHEN and CDR2 is SYDVKM. This CDR3 comprises 15 residues.

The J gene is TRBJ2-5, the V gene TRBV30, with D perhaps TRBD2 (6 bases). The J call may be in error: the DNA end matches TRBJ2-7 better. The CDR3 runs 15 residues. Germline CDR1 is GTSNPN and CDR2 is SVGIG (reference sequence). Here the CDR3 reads CAWSAGTPATYEQYF. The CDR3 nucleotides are TGTGCCTGGAGTGCTGGGACTCCCGCTACCTACGAGCAGTACTTC.

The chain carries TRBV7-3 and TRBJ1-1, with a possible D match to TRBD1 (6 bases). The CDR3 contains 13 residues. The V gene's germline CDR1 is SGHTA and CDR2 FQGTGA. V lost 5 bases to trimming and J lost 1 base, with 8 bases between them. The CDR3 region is CASSRTENTEAFF. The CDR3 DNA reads TGTGCCAGCAGCCGGACAGAGAACACTGAAGCTTTCTTT.

Here the CDR3 reads CASTSQGNTIYF. The CDR3 DNA reads as TGTGCCAGCACTTCACAGGGAAACACCATATATTTT. J is TRBJ1-3 and V is TRBV6-5; D unclear. The CDR3 consists of 12 residues. The ends were cut back, 7 bases at V and 4 bases at J, with 8 bases in the middle. Germline V lookup: CDR1 MNHEY, CDR2 SVGAGI.

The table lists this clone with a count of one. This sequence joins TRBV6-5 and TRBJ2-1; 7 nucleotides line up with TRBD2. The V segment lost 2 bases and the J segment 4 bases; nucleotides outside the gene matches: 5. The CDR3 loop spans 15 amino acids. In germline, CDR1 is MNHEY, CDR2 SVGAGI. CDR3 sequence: CASSYKLARYNEQFF. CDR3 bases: TGTGCCAGCAGTTACAAACTAGCGAGATACAATGAGCAGTTCTTC.

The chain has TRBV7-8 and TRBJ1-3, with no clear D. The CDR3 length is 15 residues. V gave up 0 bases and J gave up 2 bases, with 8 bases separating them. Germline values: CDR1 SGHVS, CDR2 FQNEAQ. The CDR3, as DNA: TGTGCCAGCAGCTTAGCGCAAGGAGCTGGAAACACCATATATTTT. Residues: CASSLAQGAGNTIYF. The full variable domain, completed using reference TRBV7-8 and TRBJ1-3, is GAGVSQSPRYKVAKRGQDVALRCDPISGHVSLFWYQQALGQGPEFLTYFQNEAQLDKSGLPSDRFFAERPEGSVSTLKIQRTQQEDSAVYLCASSLAQGAGNTIYFGEGSWLTVV.

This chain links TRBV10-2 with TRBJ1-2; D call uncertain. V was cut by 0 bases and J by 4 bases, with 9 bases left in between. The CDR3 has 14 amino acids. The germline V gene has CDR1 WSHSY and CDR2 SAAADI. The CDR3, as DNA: TGCGCCAGCAGTGAGTCGTCTCAGTTCTATGGCTACACCTTC. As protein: CASSESSQFYGYTF.

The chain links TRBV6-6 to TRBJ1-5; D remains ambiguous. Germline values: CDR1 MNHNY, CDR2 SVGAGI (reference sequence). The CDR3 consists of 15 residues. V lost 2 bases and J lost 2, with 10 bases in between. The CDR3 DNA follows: TGTGCCAGCAGTTACAACGCGAACGGCAATCAGCCCCAGCATTTT. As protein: CASSYNANGNQPQHF.

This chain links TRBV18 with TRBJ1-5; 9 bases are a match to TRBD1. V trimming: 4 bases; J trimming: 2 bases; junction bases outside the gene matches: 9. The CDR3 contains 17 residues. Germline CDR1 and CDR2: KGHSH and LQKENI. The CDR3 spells CASSQQTGGAGNQPQHF. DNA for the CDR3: TGTGCCAGCTCACAACAAACAGGGGGCGCGGGCAATCAGCCCCAGCATTTT. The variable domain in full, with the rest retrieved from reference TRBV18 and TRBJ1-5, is NAGVMQNPRHLVRRRGQEARLRCSPMKGHSHVYWYRQLPEEGLKFMVYLQKENIIDESGMPKERFSAEFPKEGPSILRIQQVVRGDSAAYFCASSQQTGGAGNQPQHFGDGTRLSIL.

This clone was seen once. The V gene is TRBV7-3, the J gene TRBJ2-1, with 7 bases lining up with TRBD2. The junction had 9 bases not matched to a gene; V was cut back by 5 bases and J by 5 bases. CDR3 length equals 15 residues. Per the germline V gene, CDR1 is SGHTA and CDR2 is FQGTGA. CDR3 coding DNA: TGTGCCAGCAGCGCTCTTGCGGGGGTGAACAATGAGCAGTTCTTC. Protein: CASSALAGVNNEQFF.

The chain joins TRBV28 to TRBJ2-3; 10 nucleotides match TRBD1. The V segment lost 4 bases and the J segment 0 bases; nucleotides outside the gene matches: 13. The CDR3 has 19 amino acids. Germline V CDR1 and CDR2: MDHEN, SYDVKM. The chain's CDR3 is CASSYPGTGVFSSTDTQYF. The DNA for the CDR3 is TGTGCCAGCAGTTACCCCGGGACAGGGGTATTTTCTAGCACAGATACGCAGTATTTT.

Here the CDR3 reads CAWSLRYGYGYTF. CDR3 nucleotides: TGTGCCTGGAGTCTCAGGTACGGCTATGGCTACACCTTC. The J gene is TRBJ1-2, the V gene TRBV30; no reliable D call. V lost 2 bases and J 4 bases, leaving 11 bases between the germline ends. From germline, CDR1 is GTSNPN and CDR2 SVGIG (reference sequence). This CDR3 region has 13 residues.

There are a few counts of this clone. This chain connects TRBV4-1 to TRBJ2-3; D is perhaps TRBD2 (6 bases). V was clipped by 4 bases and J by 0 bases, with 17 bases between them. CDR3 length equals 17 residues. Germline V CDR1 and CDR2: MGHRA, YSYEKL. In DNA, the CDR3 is TGCGCCAGCAGCCCCTCCTCCGGGCGGGAAAGCACAGATACGCAGTATTTT. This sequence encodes CASSPSSGRESTDTQYF.

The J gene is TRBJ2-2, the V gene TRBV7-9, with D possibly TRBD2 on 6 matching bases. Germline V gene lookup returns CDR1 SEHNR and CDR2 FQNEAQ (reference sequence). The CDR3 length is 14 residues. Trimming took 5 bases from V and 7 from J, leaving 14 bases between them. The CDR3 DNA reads TGTGCCAGCAGCCCCAGGGAGGATGGCGGGGAGCTGTTTTTT. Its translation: CASSPREDGGELFF.

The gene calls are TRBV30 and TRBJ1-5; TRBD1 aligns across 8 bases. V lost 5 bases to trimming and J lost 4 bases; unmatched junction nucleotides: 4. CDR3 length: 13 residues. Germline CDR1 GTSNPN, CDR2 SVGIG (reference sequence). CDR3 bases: TGTGCCTGGGGACAGGGTTATAATCAGCCCCAGCATTTT. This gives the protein CAWGQGYNQPQHF.

The CDR3 DNA is TGCGCCAGCAGCCAAGTTCCTAGCGGGACTGTGGAGCAGTACTTC. Translated, it gives CASSQVPSGTVEQYF. The V call is TRBV4-1, the J call TRBJ2-7; 9 bases align to TRBD2. This CDR3 spans 15 amino acids. Germline values: CDR1 MGHRA, CDR2 YSYEKL. With 1 base clipped from V and 7 bases from J, the junction kept 8 bases outside the gene matches.

The CDR3 nucleotides are TGTGCCAGCAGTTACGTTTCAGGGAACTATGGCTACACCTTC. It codes for CASSYVSGNYGYTF. The genes are TRBV6-5 and TRBJ1-2; perhaps TRBD1 as D (5 bases). CDR3 length: 14 residues. Germline V gives CDR1 MNHEY, CDR2 SVGAGI. Deletions cut 2 bases from V and 2 bases from J, with 9 bases between.

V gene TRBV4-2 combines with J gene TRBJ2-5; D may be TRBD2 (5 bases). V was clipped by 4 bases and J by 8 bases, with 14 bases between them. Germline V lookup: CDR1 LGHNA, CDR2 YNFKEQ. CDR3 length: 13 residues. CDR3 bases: TGTGCCAGCAGCCCACTAGATACCCGAACCCAGTACTTC. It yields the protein CASSPLDTRTQYF.

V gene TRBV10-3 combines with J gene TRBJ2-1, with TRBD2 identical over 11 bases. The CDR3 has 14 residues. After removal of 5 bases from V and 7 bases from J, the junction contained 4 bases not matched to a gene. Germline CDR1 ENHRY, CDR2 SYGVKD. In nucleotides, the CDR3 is TGTGCCATCAGTTTAGCGGGAGGGGGAAATGAGCAGTTCTTC. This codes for CAISLAGGGNEQFF.

CDR3 sequence: CASSYDSSKPQHF. The CDR3 DNA sequence: TGTGCCAGCAGTTACGACAGTAGTAAGCCCCAGCATTTT. The chain has TRBV6-5 and TRBJ1-5; TRBD1 might be the D (5 bases). Trimming took 2 bases from V and 8 from J, leaving 10 bases between them. The CDR3 loop spans 13 amino acids. Per germline, CDR1 MNHEY and CDR2 SVGAGI.

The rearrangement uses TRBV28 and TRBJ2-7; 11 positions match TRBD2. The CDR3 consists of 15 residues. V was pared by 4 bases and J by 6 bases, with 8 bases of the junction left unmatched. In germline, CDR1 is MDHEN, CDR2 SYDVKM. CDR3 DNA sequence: TGTGCCAGCAGTTCTCCTAGCGGGGGGCTTCCCGAGCAGTACTTC. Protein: CASSSPSGGLPEQYF.

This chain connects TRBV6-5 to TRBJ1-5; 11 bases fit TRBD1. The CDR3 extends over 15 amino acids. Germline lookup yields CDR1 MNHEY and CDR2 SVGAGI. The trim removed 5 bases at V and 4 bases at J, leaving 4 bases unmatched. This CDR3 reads CASSLGTGGNQPQHF. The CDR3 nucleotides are TGTGCCAGCAGTCTGGGGACAGGGGGTAATCAGCCCCAGCATTTT.